This paragraph covers one T cell receptor (beta chain) sequence. Its antigen is currently unknown. These data belong to a study of monozygotic twins with inflammatory bowel disease. Notes on the study in general: Compared with healthy co-twins, IBD patients showed reduced TCRbeta repertoire diversity by inverse Simpson. Repertoire likeness was no different across concordant and discordant twins, perhaps owing to restricted power.

Collection of an approximately 2.5 ml blood sample took place per donor. The TCR libraries each used total RNA (around 3,600 ng per library). After re-calling the 5' RACE reads, TCRdb lists one entry per CDR3 protein, DNA absent. The table counts roughly 150,000 distinct CDR3 sequences; more than 0.95% lies in the top ten. From germline, CDR1 is SGHRS and CDR2 YFSETQ. CDR3 length: 16 residues. This clonotype originated in a human donor with ulcerative colitis or Crohn's disease, or a healthy co-twin of an affected twin (not recorded which). The genes are TRBV5-1 and TRBJ2-7; absent DNA, TCRdb's TRBD2 call cannot be checked. Source material: blood. This CDR3 is CASSSQLAVTPGEQYF.